A single sample is the source of the 26 T cell receptor beta chains below, sequenced in a study of post-analysis software for immune sequencing data. Libraries were made from TCR beta cDNA, and they carried unique molecular identifiers. TCRdb analysed the PCR reads with MiXCR anew, one entry per CDR3 protein. Altogether about 770,000 distinct CDR3 sequences are present, more than 45% being singletons, with the ten largest covering 4.9%. The antigens these receptors bind are not known. Study outcomes and limitations: Included in a set of about five TRBV segments more frequent in patients than controls were TRBV5-6, TRBV5-1 and TRBV20-1.

Sample: blood. The receptors stem from a girl aged 5-17 years with multiple sclerosis.

The chain is built from TRBV7-3 and TRBJ1-2; D call uncertain. This CDR3 comprises 12 residues. V was cut by 5 bases and J by 8 bases, with 12 bases left in between. In germline, CDR1 is SGHTA, CDR2 FQGTGA. This CDR3 reads CASSLDGRGYTF. CDR3 nucleotides: TGTGCCAGCAGCCTCGATGGGCGAGGCTACACCTTC.

The chain links TRBV10-3 to TRBJ2-7, with D unclear. Trimming took 3 bases from V and 3 from J, leaving 6 bases between them. CDR1 and CDR2 (germline): ENHRY, SYGVKD. This CDR3 spans 12 amino acids. CDR3 amino acids: CAISEGYYEQYF. The CDR3 DNA follows: TGTGCCATCAGTGAAGGTTACTACGAGCAGTACTTC.

The chain uses TRBV27 and TRBJ2-7; D might be TRBD1 or TRBD2, each matching 5 bases. V was shortened by 3 bases and J by 1 base, with 10 bases between the two germline ends. Germline-derived CDR1 and CDR2 are MNHEY and SMNVEV (reference sequence). CDR3 length: 14 residues. CDR3 nucleotides: TGTGCCAGCAGTTTCGGGGACGCATCCTACGAGCAGTACTTC. Translated, it gives CASSFGDASYEQYF.

There are a few counts of this clonotype. The chain carries TRBV10-3 and TRBJ2-7, with D tentatively TRBD2 (5 bases). CDR1 is ENHRY, CDR2 SYGVKD, per germline. V lost 7 bases to trimming and J lost 2 bases, with 21 bases between them. The CDR3 sequence is 16 residues long. The CDR3 nucleotides are TGTGCCATCACATCTCATCGGGCAGCGGATGCCTACGAGCAGTACTTC. It codes for CAITSHRAADAYEQYF.

This clonotype showed up just once. The gene calls are TRBV20-1 and TRBJ1-2, with 7 positions matching TRBD1. Unmatched junction bases numbered 7, after V lost 2 bases and J lost 7 bases. CDR1 is DFQATT and CDR2 is SNEGSKA in the germline V gene (reference sequence). This CDR3 region has 13 residues. CDR3 coding DNA: TGCAGTGCTAGAAGCAGGGGGGGCGGTGGCTACACCTTC. As protein: CSARSRGGGGYTF.

Only a few counts were recorded for this clonotype. The chain is built from TRBV10-3 and TRBJ2-7; D may be TRBD2 (6 bases). CDR3 length: 13 amino acids. Germline CDR1 ENHRY, CDR2 SYGVKD. Trimming shortened V by 11 bases and J by 5 bases, and 19 bases separated the two germline ends. The CDR3 DNA reads TGTGCCGCCTCCGGGGGAGCTCCTGACGAGCAGTACTTC. Its protein product is CAASGGAPDEQYF.

This clonotype was counted between two and nine times. The J gene is TRBJ2-7, the V gene TRBV29-1; either TRBD1 or TRBD2 may supply D (5 bases each). Trimming took off 1 base at V and 4 bases at J, with 11 bases between the two ends. The CDR3 has 13 amino acids. Germline V lookup: CDR1 SQVTM, CDR2 ANQGSEA. CDR3 residues: CSVEGETDYEQYF. Here the CDR3 DNA reads TGCAGCGTTGAAGGGGAGACAGATTACGAGCAGTACTTC.

The chain links TRBV27 to TRBJ2-5; 7 bases agree with TRBD2. Germline-derived CDR1 and CDR2 are MNHEY and SMNVEV (reference sequence). There are 15 residues in the CDR3. Germline trimming cut 5 bases from V and 2 bases from J; bases unmatched to any gene: 8. The CDR3 nucleotides are TGTGCCAGCAGTCCCCTCGGACTAGAACAAGAGACCCAGTACTTC. This sequence encodes CASSPLGLEQETQYF.

This clonotype occurred a few times. The chain joins TRBV7-3 to TRBJ2-5; D not certain. V lost 1 base and J 0 bases, leaving 6 bases between the germline ends. This CDR3 spans 14 amino acids. CDR1 and CDR2 from the germline V gene are SGHTA and FQGTGA. CDR3 nucleotide sequence: TGTGCCAGCAGCTTAATTGCGGACCAAGAGACCCAGTACTTC. This codes for CASSLIADQETQYF.

This chain joins TRBV12-3 or TRBV12-4 and TRBJ2-3, with a tentative D call TRBD2 (5 bases). Trimming removed 6 bases at V and 2 bases at J, with 12 bases between. The CDR3 covers 14 residues. The CDR3 DNA reads TGTGCCAGCAGCTCGGGATGGTACACAGATACGCAGTATTTT. Its protein product is CASSSGWYTDTQYF.

The V and J genes are TRBV19 and TRBJ1-5; 7 bases align to TRBD1. Germline CDR1 is LNHDA and CDR2 is SQIVND (reference sequence). The CDR3 covers 13 residues. The J segment lost 1 base and the V segment lost 10 bases, leaving 4 bases of the junction unmatched. CDR3 loop: CATTGVSNQPQHF. CDR3 sequence (DNA): TGTGCCACCACAGGGGTCAGCAATCAGCCCCAGCATTTT.

The chain links TRBV20-1 to TRBJ2-5, with 9 positions matching TRBD1. Germline CDR1 and CDR2: DFQATT and SNEGSKA (reference sequence). V was clipped by 0 bases and J by 5 bases; unmatched bases: 10. The CDR3 spans 16 residues. CDR3 nucleotide sequence: TGCAGTGCTAGAGACGGGACAGGGAGGGTTTGGGAGACCCAGTACTTC. It yields the protein CSARDGTGRVWETQYF.

V is TRBV28 and J is TRBJ2-5; the match to TRBD1 covers 7 bases. V lost 3 bases to trimming and J lost 1 base; unmatched junction nucleotides: 5. The CDR3 totals 15 residues. Germline assignment: CDR1 MDHEN and CDR2 SYDVKM. For the CDR3, the DNA is TGTGCCAGCAGTTTTTGGGGACAGACCCAAGAGACCCAGTACTTC. This sequence encodes CASSFWGQTQETQYF.

This clonotype has just a few counts. This chain uses TRBV6-2 or TRBV6-3 with TRBJ2-7; D unresolved. Germline loops: CDR1 MNHEY, CDR2 SVGEGT. V was clipped by 0 bases and J by 3 bases, with 3 bases between them. The CDR3 spans 12 residues. The chain's CDR3 is CASSYSIYEQYF. The CDR3 bases are TGTGCCAGCAGTTACTCCATCTACGAGCAGTACTTC.

The sample holds a few counts of this clonotype. The chain has TRBV4-2 and TRBJ2-4; D is possibly TRBD2 (5 bases). V dropped 0 bases and J dropped 13 bases, with 7 bases sitting between them. The CDR3 covers 11 residues. The germline CDR1 and CDR2 sequences are LGHNA and YNFKEQ. The CDR3 is CASSQEGEQYF. CDR3 DNA sequence: TGTGCCAGCAGCCAAGAGGGAGAGCAGTACTTC.

This chain links TRBV19 with TRBJ1-5; D gene unclear. Per the germline V gene, CDR1 is LNHDA and CDR2 is SQIVND (reference sequence). The CDR3 runs 12 residues. The germline V and J ends were trimmed by 7 bases and 6 bases, with 10 bases remaining between them. The CDR3 nucleotides read TGTGCCAGTACCATCGGCGGTCAGCCCCAGCATTTT. Translating it yields CASTIGGQPQHF. The whole variable domain, remainder taken from reference TRBV19 and TRBJ1-5, is DGGITQSPKYLFRKEGQNVTLSCEQNLNHDAMYWYRQDPGQGLRLIYYSQIVNDFQKGDIAEGYSVSREKKESFPLTVTSAQKNPTAFYLCASTIGGQPQHFGDGTRLSIL.

This rearrangement joins TRBV20-1 to TRBJ1-2; D may be TRBD1 (6 bases). This CDR3 is built from 14 residues. Trimming pared 3 bases from V and 3 bases from J, leaving 14 bases between. CDR1 and CDR2 from the germline V gene are DFQATT and SNEGSKA (reference sequence). CDR3 amino acids: CSARAQGQDYGYTF. CDR3 sequence (DNA): TGCAGTGCTAGGGCACAGGGTCAGGACTATGGCTACACCTTC.

This clonotype was detected a few times. The CDR3 reads CASSSGPILDQETQYF. CDR3 nucleotide sequence: TGTGCCAGCAGTTCCGGGCCTATACTCGACCAAGAGACCCAGTACTTC. The rearrangement uses TRBV6-6 and TRBJ2-5; no clear D gene. The length of the CDR3 is 16 residues. V lost 4 bases, J lost 0 bases, and 15 bases lay in between. Germline V gene lookup returns CDR1 MNHNY and CDR2 SVGAGI (reference sequence).

The sample holds a few counts of this clonotype. The chain combines TRBV10-3 with TRBJ2-7, with D possibly TRBD1 on 6 matching bases. V shed 10 bases and J shed 4 bases, with 17 bases lying between them. The CDR3 is 13 residues long. Germline CDR1 ENHRY, CDR2 SYGVKD. The DNA for the CDR3 is TGTGCCACCGCTAGCTTCCAGGGGTACGAGCAGTACTTC. Encoded protein: CATASFQGYEQYF.

This rearrangement joins TRBV29-1 to TRBJ2-5; 8 bases match TRBD2. The J call may be mistaken, given a closer DNA end match to TRBJ2-7. Germline CDR1 reads SQVTM; CDR2 reads ANQGSEA. The CDR3 consists of 15 residues. CDR3 region: CSVILTGTRAYEQYF. CDR3 coding DNA: TGCAGCGTTATTCTTACCGGGACTAGGGCCTACGAGCAGTACTTC.

The chain employs TRBV7-2 and TRBJ2-7; unclear D gene. The V and J ends lost 5 bases and 2 bases respectively, with 10 bases between them. Germline V gives CDR1 SGHTA, CDR2 FQGNSA. The CDR3 has 13 amino acids. For the CDR3, the DNA is TGTGCCAGCAGCACCAGCCAGACCTACGAGCAGTACTTC. Translating it yields CASSTSQTYEQYF.

This clonotype occurred once. At one of its ends the junction is not consistent with the germline gene, which may arise from a read error. The chain carries TRBV29-1 and TRBJ2-1; D remains ambiguous. CDR3 size: 12 residues. Germline V gene data show CDR1 as SQVTM and CDR2 as ANQGSEA. CDR3 in DNA: TGCAGCGGTGAATGGTTTGTAAATGAGCAGTTCTTC. This codes for CSGEWFVNEQFF.

This clonotype was counted a few times. J is TRBJ1-2 and V is TRBV12-3 or TRBV12-4; unclear D gene. V was clipped by 4 bases and J by 8 bases, with 14 bases between them. This CDR3 contains 13 residues. In DNA form, the CDR3 reads TGTGCCAGCAGTTCGACTCAGGTGGGGGGCTACACCTTC. Its protein is CASSSTQVGGYTF.

This clonotype was recorded once. This chain uses TRBV2 with TRBJ2-1; weak D call: TRBD1 (6 bases). V was shortened by 8 bases and J by 2 bases, with 22 bases between the two germline ends. Germline lookup yields CDR1 SNHLY and CDR2 FYNNEI. CDR3 length: 17 amino acids. This CDR3 is CASPKTGFSPTYNEQFF. In DNA form, the CDR3 reads TGTGCCAGCCCCAAGACAGGCTTTTCTCCTACCTACAATGAGCAGTTCTTC.

This chain uses TRBV9 with TRBJ2-1; tentatively, D is TRBD2 (7 bases). This CDR3 contains 16 residues. CDR1 and CDR2 from the germline V gene are SGDLS and YYNGEE. The V end was cut by 3 bases, the J end by 7 bases, with 20 bases between. The CDR3 DNA follows: TGTGCCAGCAGCGCTTGGGAGGGGGGCGGATGGAATGAGCAGTTCTTC. Translating it yields CASSAWEGGGWNEQFF.

This chain joins TRBV7-9 and TRBJ2-5; D is unclear. TRBJ2-7 matches the DNA end more closely, so the J call is doubtful. This CDR3 comprises 12 residues. Per the germline V gene, CDR1 is SEHNR and CDR2 is FQNEAQ (reference sequence). CDR3 sequence: CASSLPASEQYF. CDR3 nucleotides: TGTGCCAGCAGCTTACCTGCTAGCGAGCAGTACTTC.